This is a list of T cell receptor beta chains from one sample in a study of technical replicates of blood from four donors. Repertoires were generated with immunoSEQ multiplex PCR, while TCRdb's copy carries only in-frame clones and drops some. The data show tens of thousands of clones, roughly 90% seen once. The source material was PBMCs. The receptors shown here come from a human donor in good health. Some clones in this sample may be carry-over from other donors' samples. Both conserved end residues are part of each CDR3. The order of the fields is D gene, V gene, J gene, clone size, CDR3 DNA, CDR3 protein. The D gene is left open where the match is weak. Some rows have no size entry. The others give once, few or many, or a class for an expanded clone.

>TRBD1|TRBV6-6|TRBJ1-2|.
TGTGCCGCCGGCAGTAGACAGGGCTATGGCTACACCTTC
CAAGSRQGYGYTF
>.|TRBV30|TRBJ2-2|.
TGTGCCTGGAGTAATGGACAGACCGGGGAGCTGTTTTTT
CAWSNGQTGELFF
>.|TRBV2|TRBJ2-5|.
TGTGCCAGCAGTGAGAACTCAGAGACCCAGTACTTC
CASSENSETQYF
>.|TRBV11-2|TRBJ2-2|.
TGTGCCAGCAGCTGGGAGTCCGGGGAGCTGTTTTTT
CASSWESGELFF
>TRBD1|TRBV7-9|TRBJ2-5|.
TGTGCCAGCAGCCCACAGGGGGCGCAGTTCTTAGAGACCCAGTACTTC
CASSPQGAQFLETQYF
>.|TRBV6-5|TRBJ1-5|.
TGTGCCAGCAGACTAGACGGCAATCAGCCCCAGCATTTT
CASRLDGNQPQHF
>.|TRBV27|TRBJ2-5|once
TGTGCCAGCAGTTTAGGAGGTGGGGTGCAAGAGACCCAGTACTTC
CASSLGGGVQETQYF
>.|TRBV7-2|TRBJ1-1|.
TGTGCCAGCAGCCGGACGGGGATTCGGGCTTTCTTT
CASSRTGIRAFF
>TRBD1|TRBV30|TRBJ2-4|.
TGTGCCTGGAGTCCCCAGGGGGCACTAGCCAAAAACATTCAGTACTTC
CAWSPQGALAKNIQYF
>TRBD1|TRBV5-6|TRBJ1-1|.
TGTGCCAGCAACCGCAGGGGGCAAGGCACTGAAGCTTTCTTT
CASNRRGQGTEAFF
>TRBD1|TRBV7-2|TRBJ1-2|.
TGTGCCAGCAGCTTGGGACAGTCCTATGGCTACACCTTC
CASSLGQSYGYTF
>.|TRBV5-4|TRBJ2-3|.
TGTGCCAGCAGCGGATCGACAGGATACACAGATACGCAGTATTTT
CASSGSTGYTDTQYF
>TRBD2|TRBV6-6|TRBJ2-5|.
TGTGCCAGCAGTTACTCAGGACTAGCGCTGGAGACCCAGTACTTC
CASSYSGLALETQYF
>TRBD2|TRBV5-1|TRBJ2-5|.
TGCGCCAGCAGCCCCGGGACTATAGAGACCCAGTACTTC
CASSPGTIETQYF
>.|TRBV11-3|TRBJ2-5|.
TGTGCCAGCAGCTTAGGCGGGGCCAGCGGAGAGACCCAGTACTTC
CASSLGGASGETQYF
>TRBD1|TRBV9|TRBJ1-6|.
TGTGCCAGCAGCGTGGGGGACAGGGGATACAATTCACCCCTCCACTTT
CASSVGDRGYNSPLHF
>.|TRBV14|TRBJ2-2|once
TGTGCCAGCAGCCAACTAGCGCGGGCGGGCACCGGGGAGCTGTTTTTT
CASSQLARAGTGELFF
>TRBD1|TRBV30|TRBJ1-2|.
TGTGCCTGGGACAGGGTCCGCTATGGCTACACCTTC
CAWDRVRYGYTF
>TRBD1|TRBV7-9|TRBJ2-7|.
TGTGCCAGCAGCTCAAGGGCCGACAGGGGGTTCTCCGAGCAGTACTTC
CASSSRADRGFSEQYF
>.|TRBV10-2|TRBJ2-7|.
TGCGCCAGCAGTGAGGTTAGGCGGCTGAACGAGCAGTACTTC
CASSEVRRLNEQYF
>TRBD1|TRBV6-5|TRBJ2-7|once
TGTGCCAGCAGGCGGCAGGGGGTCTACGAGCAGTACTTC
CASRRQGVYEQYF
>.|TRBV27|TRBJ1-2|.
TGTGCCAGCAGTTTAATCCGGAGCGGCGGCTACACCTTC
CASSLIRSGGYTF
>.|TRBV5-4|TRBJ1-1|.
TGTGCCAGCAGGGTCGGGACTGAAGCTTTCTTT
CASRVGTEAFF
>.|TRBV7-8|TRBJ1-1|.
TGTGCCAGCAGCTTCGGGTCAGGGGCTGAAGCTTTCTTT
CASSFGSGAEAFF
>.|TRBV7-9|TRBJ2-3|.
TGTGCCAGCAGCCTGTCGCAGGCCACAGATACGCAGTATTTT
CASSLSQATDTQYF
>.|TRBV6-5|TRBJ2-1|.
TGTGCCAGCAGTACCCTAGCGAGTGCATACAATGAGCAGTTCTTC
CASSTLASAYNEQFF
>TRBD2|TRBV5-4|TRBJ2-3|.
TGTGCCAGCAGCTCACCACTAGCGGGCACAGATACGCAGTATTTT
CASSSPLAGTDTQYF
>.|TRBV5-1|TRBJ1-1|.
TGCGCCAGCAGCCCGATAGCGGACACTGAAGCTTTCTTT
CASSPIADTEAFF
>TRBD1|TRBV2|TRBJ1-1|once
TGTGCCAGCAGTTACAGGGGCACTGAAGCTTTCTTT
CASSYRGTEAFF
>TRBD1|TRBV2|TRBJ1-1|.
TGTGCCAGCATGGACAGGGAGAACACTGAAGCTTTCTTT
CASMDRENTEAFF
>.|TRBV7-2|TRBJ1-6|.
TGTGCCAGCAGCATCTCCGGGACCTATAATTCACCCCTCCACTTT
CASSISGTYNSPLHF
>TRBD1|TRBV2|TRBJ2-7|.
TGTGCCAGCAGTGAAGTTTCGACAGGGAATCTCTACGAGCAGTACTTC
CASSEVSTGNLYEQYF
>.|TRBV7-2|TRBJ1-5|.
TGTGCCAGCAGCTCGGACAAACATCAGCCCCAGCATTTT
CASSSDKHQPQHF
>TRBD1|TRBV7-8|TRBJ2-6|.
TGTGCCAGCAGCTTAGTAGGGGGCACTGGGGCCAACGTCCTGACTTTC
CASSLVGGTGANVLTF
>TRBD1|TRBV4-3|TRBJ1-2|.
TGCGCCAGCAGCCAAGATGAGGCGACAGGGGGTCTACGCGGCTACACCTTC
CASSQDEATGGLRGYTF
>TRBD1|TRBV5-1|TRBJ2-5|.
TGCGCCAGCAGCTTGGACAGGGGGCCGGAGACCCAGTACTTC
CASSLDRGPETQYF
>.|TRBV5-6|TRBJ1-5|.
TGTGCCAGCAGCTTGGCGGGGTTTGGTCAGCCCCAGCATTTT
CASSLAGFGQPQHF
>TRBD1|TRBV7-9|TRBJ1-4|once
TGTGCCAGCAGCCCCCTGGGACAGGGGGCGAATGAAAAACTGTTTTTT
CASSPLGQGANEKLFF
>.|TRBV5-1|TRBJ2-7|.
TGCGCCAGCAGCCGTGGGGGGGCAGGGAAAACCTACGAGCAGTACTTC
CASSRGGAGKTYEQYF
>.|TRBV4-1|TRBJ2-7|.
TGCGCCAGCAGCCCCGGAGGGAACGAGCAGTACTTC
CASSPGGNEQYF
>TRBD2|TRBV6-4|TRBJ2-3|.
TGTGCCAGCAGTGACGAAGCGGGGGCCTCGGATACGCAGTATTTT
CASSDEAGASDTQYF
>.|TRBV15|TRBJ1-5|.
TGTGCCACCAGGGACGCGTTCGGGGGTTCTCAGCCCCAGCATTTT
CATRDAFGGSQPQHF
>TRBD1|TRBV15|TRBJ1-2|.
TGTGCCACCAGCAGAGGGGGTGGGACAGGGGGAGAGAATGGCTACACCTTC
CATSRGGGTGGENGYTF
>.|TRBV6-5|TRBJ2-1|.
TGTGCCAGCCGGGGCTCCTACAATGAGCAGTTCTTC
CASRGSYNEQFF
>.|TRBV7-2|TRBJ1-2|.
TGTGCCAGCAGCTTAGAAGGCAGGGCGCGGGGTTCGTATGGCTACACCTTC
CASSLEGRARGSYGYTF
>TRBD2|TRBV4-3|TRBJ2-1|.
TGCGCCAGCAGCCAAGTTATTGGGGGTCTAGCGGTCATGAATGAGCAGTTCTTC
CASSQVIGGLAVMNEQFF
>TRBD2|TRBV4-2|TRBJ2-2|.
TGTGCCAGCAGCCGACAATCCCCTACCGGGACTAGCGGGAGGGCGGGCACCGGGGAGCTGTTTTTT
CASSRQSPTGTSGRAGTGELFF